This T cell receptor beta chain comes out of a study of blood T cell repertoires in COVID-19. TCRdb's copy holds only in-frame clones and misses some; the assay was immunoSEQ multiplex PCR. The profile covers 310,000 or so clones, with more than 70% appearing a single time and under 6.5% taken by the ten largest. V was shortened by 3 bases and J by 11 bases, with 16 bases between the two germline ends. CDR1 is WNHNN, CDR2 SYGVQD, per germline (reference sequence). This CDR3 has 13 amino acids. This TCR was recovered from a man aged 18 to 30 who had recovered from COVID-19. This sequence joins TRBV10-1 and TRBJ1-1, with TRBD1 as a possible D gene (5 bases). Sequencing was carried out using peripheral blood. As DNA, the CDR3 is TGCGCCAGCAGTGACAGGAGGGGAGGTTACGCTTTCTTT. Residues: CASSDRRGGYAFF.